The 20 T cell receptor beta chains below were found in one sample sequenced in a study of regulatory T cells in long-lasting Graves disease. Time point in this sample: newly diagnosed GD, antithyroid drugs for less than 3 months. Following extraction of RNA from PBMCs, that RNA was used to make the TCR library. Building the TCR beta libraries relied on iRepertoire HTBI primers, and CDR3 regions underwent Arm-PCR. TCRdb re-called the multiplex PCR reads through MiXCR, storing one row per CDR3 protein. The sample includes approximately 440,000 distinct CDR3 sequences, 15% to 20% of them seen just once. These sequences were also reported in another study, on T cells in Graves' hyperthyroidism and ophthalmopathy.

The specimen was peripheral blood mononuclear cells (PBMCs), collected at new diagnosis, from a patient treated with antithyroid drugs. The receptors here all came from a middle-aged man with Graves disease.

The chain recombines TRBV10-3 with TRBJ2-1; 14 bases are shared with TRBD2. The V and J ends lost 3 bases and 8 bases, in that order; junction bases with no gene match: 6. This CDR3 is built from 16 residues. CDR1 and CDR2 from the germline V gene are ENHRY and SYGVKD. The CDR3: CAISDGTSGSLHEQFF. In DNA form, the CDR3 reads TGTGCCATCAGTGACGGGACTAGCGGGAGTCTACATGAGCAGTTCTTC.

The chain joins TRBV19 to TRBJ2-2; 8 bases are shared with TRBD1. The CDR3 spans 16 residues. The germline V gene encodes CDR1 LNHDA and CDR2 SQIVND (reference sequence). The V segment lost 3 bases and the J segment 0 bases; nucleotides outside the gene matches: 3. This chain's CDR3 is CASSMIQGANTGELFF. The CDR3 DNA sequence: TGTGCCAGTAGTATGATACAGGGGGCGAACACCGGGGAGCTGTTTTTT.

The V gene is TRBV6-5, the J gene TRBJ1-2; 7 bases are shared with TRBD1. Germline assignment: CDR1 MNHEY and CDR2 SVGAGI. The CDR3 runs 13 residues. V lost 4 bases, J lost 7 bases, and 6 bases stayed unmatched. The CDR3 loop reads CASSSGTEGGYTF. The CDR3, as DNA: TGTGCCAGCAGTTCCGGGACAGAGGGTGGCTACACCTTC.

This clonotype occurred a few times. The CDR3 loop is CASSLGTLPGNEQFF. The CDR3 DNA is TGCGCCAGCAGCTTGGGGACTTTGCCAGGCAATGAGCAGTTCTTC. This rearrangement joins TRBV5-1 to TRBJ2-1; a possible D gene is TRBD2 (5 bases). The CDR3 has 15 residues. V gave up 0 bases and J gave up 6 bases, with 13 bases separating them. Germline V gene lookup returns CDR1 SGHRS and CDR2 YFSETQ.

This clonotype has ten or more counts. This rearrangement joins TRBV28 to TRBJ2-5; D is unresolved. This CDR3 has 12 residues. The V gene's germline CDR1 is MDHEN and CDR2 SYDVKM. V lost 4 bases and J 5 bases, leaving 8 bases between the germline ends. In DNA, the CDR3 is TGTGCCAGCAGTTCCCCCTGGGAGACCCAGTACTTC. Encoded protein: CASSSPWETQYF.

This clonotype was counted many times. The rearrangement uses TRBV5-1 and TRBJ2-1; D call uncertain. Germline V gives CDR1 SGHRS, CDR2 YFSETQ. V dropped 0 bases and J dropped 0 bases, with 10 bases sitting between them. The CDR3 loop spans 16 amino acids. The CDR3 DNA reads TGCGCCAGCAGCTTGGGACAACGCGGCTCCTACAATGAGCAGTTCTTC. Amino acids: CASSLGQRGSYNEQFF. The entire variable domain, with the rest obtained from reference TRBV5-1 and TRBJ2-1, is as follows: KAGVTQTPRYLIKTRGQQVTLSCSPISGHRSVSWYQQTPGQGLQFLFEYFSETQRNKGNFPGRFSGRQFSNSRSEMNVSTLELGDSALYLCASSLGQRGSYNEQFFGPGTRLTVL.

CDR3 bases: TGTGCCAGCAGTAGCCATGGGCTCGGGGCCGATCAGCCCCAGCATTTT. Translated: CASSSHGLGADQPQHF. The V gene is TRBV6-1, the J gene TRBJ1-5; tentative D call: TRBD1 (5 bases). Germline V CDR1 and CDR2: MNHNS, SASEGT. The CDR3 spans 16 residues. V lost 5 bases, J lost 5 bases, and 19 bases lay in between.

V usage is TRBV28 and J usage is TRBJ2-6; D possibly corresponds to TRBD1 (6 bases). Trimming pared 8 bases from V and 0 bases from J, leaving 8 bases between. Germline CDR1 MDHEN, CDR2 SYDVKM. CDR3 size: 14 residues. Written as DNA, the CDR3 is TGTGCCAGCGCGGACAGCTCTGGGGCCAACGTCCTGACTTTC. Translated: CASADSSGANVLTF.

The chain joins TRBV6-1 to TRBJ2-7; possibly TRBD2 for D (6 bases). The CDR3 extends over 15 amino acids. V was cut by 6 bases and J by 6 bases, with 21 bases left in between. Germline V lookup: CDR1 MNHNS, CDR2 SASEGT. The CDR3 sequence is CASSFPVAEPREQYF. Here the CDR3 DNA reads TGTGCCAGCAGCTTCCCCGTAGCGGAACCGCGCGAGCAGTACTTC.

This clonotype was seen many times. The V gene is TRBV6-2 or TRBV6-3, the J gene TRBJ1-1, with a tentative D call TRBD1 (6 bases). The CDR3 contains 16 residues. Germline V CDR1 and CDR2: MNHEY, SVGEGT. V lost 2 bases to trimming and J lost 3 bases, with 16 bases between them. CDR3 amino acids: CASSYTDKGVDTEAFF. The CDR3 DNA reads as TGTGCCAGCAGTTACACAGACAAGGGGGTAGACACTGAAGCTTTCTTT.

The rearrangement links TRBV19 to TRBJ2-7; perhaps TRBD2 as D (6 bases). The CDR3 extends over 14 amino acids. From germline, CDR1 is LNHDA and CDR2 SQIVND (reference sequence). Trimming cost V 0 bases and J 0 bases, with 6 bases left between them. DNA for the CDR3: TGTGCCAGTAGTATAGAGCGGGGCTCCTACGAGCAGTACTTC. Residues: CASSIERGSYEQYF.

This clonotype was counted a few times. This sequence joins TRBV20-1 and TRBJ1-1, with TRBD1 matching 7 bases. CDR3 size: 16 residues. The germline V gene encodes CDR1 DFQATT and CDR2 SNEGSKA (reference sequence). Trimming took 4 bases from V and 6 from J; bases not matched to a gene: 17. This chain's CDR3 is CSAIFLSGTALAEAFF. The CDR3 DNA reads as TGCAGTGCTATATTCCTTTCCGGGACAGCTTTAGCTGAAGCTTTCTTT.

This clonotype has ten or more counts. The chain links TRBV7-3 to TRBJ2-3; weak D call: TRBD1 (6 bases). Germline CDR1 SGHTA, CDR2 FQGTGA. V was shortened by 5 bases and J by 6 bases, with 12 bases between the two germline ends. This CDR3 is built from 13 residues. DNA of the CDR3: TGTGCCAGCAGCCAGGGCGACAGGGATACGCAGTATTTT. This translates into CASSQGDRDTQYF.

The table lists this clonotype with many counts. The rearrangement links TRBV7-9 to TRBJ2-1; D not resolved. Trimming shortened V by 2 bases and J by 2 bases, and 7 bases separated the two germline ends. The CDR3 is made up of 14 amino acids. Germline values: CDR1 SEHNR, CDR2 FQNEAQ (reference sequence). CDR3 coding DNA: TGTGCCAGCAGCTTAATAGGCACCTACAATGAGCAGTTCTTC. It specifies CASSLIGTYNEQFF. Variable domain in full (rest from reference TRBV7-9 and TRBJ2-1): DTGVSQNPRHKITKRGQNVTFRCDPISEHNRLYWYRQTLGQGPEFLTYFQNEAQLEKSRLLSDRFSAERPKGSFSTLEIQRTEQGDSAMYLCASSLIGTYNEQFFGPGTRLTVL.

This clonotype came up a few times. The chain carries TRBV9 and TRBJ2-1; D might be TRBD2 (6 bases). Trimming stripped 0 bases from V and 4 bases from J, with 14 bases between. The CDR3 totals 16 residues. Germline loops: CDR1 SGDLS, CDR2 YYNGEE. The CDR3 here is CASSVGLGLPYNEQFF. For the CDR3, the DNA is TGTGCCAGCAGCGTAGGACTAGGCCTTCCATACAATGAGCAGTTCTTC.

The rearrangement joins TRBV7-9 to TRBJ2-2, with D hard to call. The CDR3 spans 13 residues. Trimming cost V 8 bases and J 3 bases, with 10 bases left between them. CDR1 and CDR2 from the germline V gene are SEHNR and FQNEAQ (reference sequence). CDR3 DNA sequence: TGTGCCAGCTCCCTTCGCGACACCGGGGAGCTGTTTTTT. Encoded protein: CASSLRDTGELFF.

This clonotype has at least ten counts. This sequence joins TRBV9 and TRBJ1-1; TRBD1 matches 9 bases. This CDR3 spans 17 amino acids. The J segment lost 0 bases and the V segment lost 6 bases, leaving 12 bases of the junction unmatched. CDR1 and CDR2 from the germline V gene are SGDLS and YYNGEE. The CDR3 bases are TGTGCCAGCACCGACCTCCGGGGACAGGGAGTGAACACTGAAGCTTTCTTT. Translating it yields CASTDLRGQGVNTEAFF.

This clonotype was recorded many times. The chain's CDR3 is CASSFKLTSYEQYF. In DNA form, the CDR3 reads TGTGCCAGCAGTTTCAAACTTACCTCCTACGAGCAGTACTTC. This sequence joins TRBV27 and TRBJ2-7, with no clear D. The V end lost 3 bases, the J end lost 0 bases, and 9 bases lay between the germline ends. Germline CDR1 reads MNHEY; CDR2 reads SMNVEV (reference sequence). The CDR3 loop spans 14 amino acids.

This clonotype was observed at least ten times. The chain uses TRBV30 and TRBJ2-3; a possible D gene is TRBD2 (6 bases). Between the trimmed V and J ends, which lost 3 bases and 2 bases, there was a span of 18 bases. The germline gives CDR1 GTSNPN, CDR2 SVGIG (reference sequence). The CDR3 consists of 16 residues. The CDR3 protein is CAWRGGRRPYTDTQYF. The DNA of the CDR3 is TGTGCCTGGAGGGGGGGTAGACGCCCTTACACAGATACGCAGTATTTT.

This clonotype was picked up many times. This chain connects TRBV5-1 to TRBJ2-7; the D gene is possibly TRBD1 (6 bases). Germline loops: CDR1 SGHRS, CDR2 YFSETQ. Trimming removed 7 bases from V and 2 bases from J, with 19 bases in between. The CDR3 spans 15 residues. CDR3 protein: CASRGQSRPTYEQYF. The CDR3 DNA follows: TGCGCCAGCCGTGGACAGTCCCGACCTACCTACGAGCAGTACTTC.